This T cell receptor (beta chain) was captured in a study of molecular identifiers for immune sequencing clone quantification. Each CDR3 protein is one row after TCRdb ran MiXCR on the PCR reads. The data show some 650,000 distinct CDR3 sequences, just under 20% seen once. Sorting recovered naive CD8 T cells on a CD8+CD4-CCR7+CD45RA+ profile. Germline CDR1 reads SGHAT; CDR2 reads FQNNGV. Trimming cost V 2 bases and J 0 bases, with 14 bases left between them. This CDR3 spans 17 amino acids. This clonotype has ten or more counts. The sequencing input was naive CD8+ T cells from blood, with Jurkat cell RNA spiked in. Subset of the sample: FACS-sorted CD8+CD4-CCR7+CD45RA+ naive T cells. This receptor was identified in a human donor in good health. Some libraries in this study had Jurkat cell RNA spiked in. This sequence joins TRBV11-2 and TRBJ2-1; D call uncertain. This chain's CDR3 is CASSLFPAFSSYNEQFF. In DNA form, the CDR3 reads TGTGCCAGCAGCTTATTCCCAGCTTTCAGCTCCTACAATGAGCAGTTCTTC. The variable domain in full, with the rest retrieved from reference TRBV11-2 and TRBJ2-1, is EAGVAQSPRYKIIEKRQSVAFWCNPISGHATLYWYQQILGQGPKLLIQFQNNGVVDDSQLPKDRFSAERLKGVDSTLKIQPAKLEDSAVYLCASSLFPAFSSYNEQFFGPGTRLTVL.